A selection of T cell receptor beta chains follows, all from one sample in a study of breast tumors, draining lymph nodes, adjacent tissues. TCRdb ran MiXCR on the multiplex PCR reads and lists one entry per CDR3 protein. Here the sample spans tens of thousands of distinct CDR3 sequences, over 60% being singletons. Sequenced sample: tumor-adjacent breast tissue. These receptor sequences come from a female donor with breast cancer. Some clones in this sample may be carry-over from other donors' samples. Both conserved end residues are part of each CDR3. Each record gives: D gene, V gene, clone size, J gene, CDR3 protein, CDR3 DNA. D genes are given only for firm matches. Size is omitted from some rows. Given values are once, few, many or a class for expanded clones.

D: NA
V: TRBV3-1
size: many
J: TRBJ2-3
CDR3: CASSQTLVDTQYF
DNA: TGTGCCAGCAGCCAAACCCTTGTTGATACGCAGTATTTT

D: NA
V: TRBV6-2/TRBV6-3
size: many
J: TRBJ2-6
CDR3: CASTRRRSLPNSGANVLTF
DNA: TGTGCCAGCACTCGGAGGAGGAGCCTCCCAAACTCTGGGGCCAACGTCCTGACTTTC

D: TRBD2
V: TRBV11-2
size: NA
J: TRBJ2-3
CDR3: CASSPGLAGMDTQYF
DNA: TGTGCCAGCAGCCCCGGACTAGCGGGGATGGATACGCAGTATTTT

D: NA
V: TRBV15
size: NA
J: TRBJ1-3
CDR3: CATSRGHIDRNTIYF
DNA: TGTGCCACCAGCAGAGGACACATCGACAGAAACACCATATATTTT

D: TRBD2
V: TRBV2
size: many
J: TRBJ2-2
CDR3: CASTFSGRESNTGELFF
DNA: TGTGCCAGCACCTTTAGCGGGAGGGAATCGAACACCGGGGAGCTGTTTTTT

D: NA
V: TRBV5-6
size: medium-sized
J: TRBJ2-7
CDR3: CASSLGRGDYEQYF
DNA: TGTGCCAGCAGTCTGGGTAGGGGAGACTACGAGCAGTACTTC

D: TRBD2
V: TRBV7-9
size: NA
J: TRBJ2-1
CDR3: CASSLGPSGRENEQFF
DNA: TGTGCCAGCAGCTTAGGCCCTAGCGGGAGGGAGAATGAGCAGTTCTTC

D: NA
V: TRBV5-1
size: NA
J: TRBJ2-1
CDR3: CASSITGSSYNEQFF
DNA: TGCGCCAGCAGCATCACAGGGAGCTCCTACAATGAGCAGTTCTTC

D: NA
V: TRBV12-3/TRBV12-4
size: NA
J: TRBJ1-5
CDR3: CASSPGRLNQPQHF
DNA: TGTGCCAGCAGCCCTGGACGGCTAAATCAGCCCCAGCATTTT

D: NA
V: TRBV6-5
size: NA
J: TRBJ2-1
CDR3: CASSYSLLGEQFF
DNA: TGTGCCAGCAGTTACAGTTTGCTAGGTGAGCAGTTCTTC

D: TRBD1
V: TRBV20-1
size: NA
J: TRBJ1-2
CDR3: CSGGQGIFSRGYTF
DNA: TGCAGCGGCGGACAGGGTATTTTTTCGCGTGGCTACACCTTC

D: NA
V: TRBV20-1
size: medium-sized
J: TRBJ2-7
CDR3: CSARPLASGEQYF
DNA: TGCAGTGCTAGGCCTCTAGCGTCAGGCGAGCAGTACTTC

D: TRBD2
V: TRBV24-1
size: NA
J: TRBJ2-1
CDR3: CATQEWGGYNEQFF
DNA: TGTGCCACCCAAGAATGGGGGGGATACAATGAGCAGTTCTTC

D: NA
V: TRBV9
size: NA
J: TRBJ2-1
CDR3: CASSPSGTGTVSYNEQFF
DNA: TGTGCCAGCAGCCCGAGTGGAACCGGGACGGTCTCCTACAATGAGCAGTTCTTC

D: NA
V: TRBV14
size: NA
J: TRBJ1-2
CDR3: CASSQFRVTGVDGYTF
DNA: TGTGCCAGCAGCCAGTTCCGGGTTACGGGGGTTGATGGCTACACCTTC